Sequencing of this T cell receptor (beta chain) was carried out in a study of T cell repertoires in cytomegalovirus infection. Study overall: Public TCR beta signatures marked donors with CMV infection and the matching HLA.

On this clonotype: The antigen remains unidentified.

TCRdb redid the calling of the reads with MiXCR, one entry per CDR3 protein. The table shows approximately 470,000 distinct CDR3 sequences, with roughly 42% occurring only once. Study results and limitations: CMV-specific TCR beta clonotypes restricted by HLA-C dominated the ex vivo response. Frequencies of public TCR beta families were cumulated, and this identified carriers of CMV plus the relevant HLA.

CDR3 size: 14 residues. Trimming removed 5 bases from V and 1 base from J; junction bases left unmatched: 2. Germline loops: CDR1 MNHEY, CDR2 SVGEGT. The starting material was cultured PBMCs, obtained from culture after CMV antigen stimulation. The chain has TRBV6-2 or TRBV6-3 and TRBJ1-3; 7 bases are a match to TRBD1. This clonotype was obtained from a human donor in good health (CMV status not recorded). Some clones in this sample may be carry-over from other donors' samples. CDR3 protein: CASSRGPSGNTIYF. The DNA for the CDR3 is TGTGCCAGCAGTAGGGGGCCGTCTGGAAACACCATATATTTT.